The next 8 T cell receptor beta chains were all read from a single sample in a study of T cell repertoires in cytomegalovirus infection. TCRdb ran MiXCR on the reads and lists one entry per CDR3 protein. The profile covers fewer than 200,000 distinct CDR3 sequences, with under 25% appearing a single time and around 2.7% taken by the ten largest. The sample taken for sequencing was PBMCs. These receptors were taken from a human donor in good health (CMV status not recorded). Some clones in this sample may be carry-over from other donors' samples.

The rearrangement links TRBV10-1 to TRBJ2-5; the match to TRBD2 covers 7 bases. From germline, CDR1 is WNHNN and CDR2 SYGVQD (reference sequence). Trimming cost V 6 bases and J 1 base; bases outside gene matches: 5. The CDR3 loop spans 14 amino acids. The chain's CDR3 is CASSYSGAQETQYF. CDR3 bases: TGCGCCAGCAGCTACAGCGGGGCCCAAGAGACCCAGTACTTC.

There are many counts of this clonotype. This chain links TRBV7-8 with TRBJ2-3; 10 bases map to TRBD2. The length of the CDR3 is 16 residues. After removal of 3 bases from V and 3 bases from J, the junction contained 6 bases not matched to a gene. Germline CDR1 SGHVS, CDR2 FQNEAQ. This CDR3 reads CASSFGLAGVTDTQYF. The CDR3 coding sequence is TGTGCCAGCAGCTTCGGCCTAGCGGGAGTTACAGATACGCAGTATTTT.

This clonotype was detected only a few times. The chain combines TRBV18 with TRBJ2-3; D is ambiguous. With 0 bases removed from V and 8 bases from J, the gap between germline ends came to 6 bases. CDR1 and CDR2 from the germline V gene are KGHSH and LQKENI. CDR3 length equals 12 residues. Here the CDR3 DNA reads TGTGCCAGCTCACCACCGCTCGCTACGCAGTATTTT. Its translation is CASSPPLATQYF.

V gene TRBV6-1 combines with J gene TRBJ2-7; 8 positions agree with TRBD1. The CDR3 is made up of 15 amino acids. Germline-derived CDR1 and CDR2 are MNHNS and SASEGT. The V gene end was trimmed by 7 bases and the J gene end by 0 bases; junction bases not matched to a gene: 8. CDR3 coding DNA: TGTGCCAGCAACCCGACAGGGGCGAGCTCCTACGAGCAGTACTTC. Its protein is CASNPTGASSYEQYF.

This clonotype was counted only a few times. The chain uses TRBV18 and TRBJ2-1; 11 nucleotides align to TRBD2. This CDR3 comprises 18 residues. Trimming took 2 bases from V and 5 from J; bases not matched to a gene: 11. Per the germline V gene, CDR1 is KGHSH and CDR2 is LQKENI. CDR3 coding DNA: TGTGCCAGCTCACCAAGGCAACTAGCGGGAGAGCTGCACAATGAGCAGTTCTTC. This sequence encodes CASSPRQLAGELHNEQFF. The full variable domain, completed using reference TRBV18 and TRBJ2-1, is NAGVMQNPRHLVRRRGQEARLRCSPMKGHSHVYWYRQLPEEGLKFMVYLQKENIIDESGMPKERFSAEFPKEGPSILRIQQVVRGDSAAYFCASSPRQLAGELHNEQFFGPGTRLTVL.

The chain employs TRBV2 and TRBJ1-5; no reliable D call. This CDR3 contains 15 residues. V lost 0 bases, J lost 3 bases, and 9 bases lay in between. From germline, CDR1 is SNHLY and CDR2 FYNNEI. In DNA form, the CDR3 reads TGTGCCAGCAGTGAAGCGATGAGGGTCAATCAGCCCCAGCATTTT. Its translation is CASSEAMRVNQPQHF.

A few counts support this clonotype. J is TRBJ2-7 and V is TRBV7-2; TRBD1 might be the D (5 bases). The V gene's germline CDR1 is SGHTA and CDR2 FQGNSA. The CDR3 length is 19 residues. V lost 0 bases, J lost 4 bases, and 25 bases lay in between. CDR3 sequence reads: CASSLANFLVQGRRYEQYF. The CDR3 DNA reads as TGTGCCAGCAGCTTAGCAAATTTCCTCGTCCAGGGAAGACGGTACGAGCAGTACTTC.

The sample holds a few counts of this clonotype. This chain uses TRBV6-6 with TRBJ1-5; TRBD1 agrees at 7 bases. The J segment lost 2 bases and the V segment lost 5 bases, leaving 9 bases of the junction unmatched. The CDR3 length is 16 residues. Germline CDR1 reads MNHNY; CDR2 reads SVGAGI (reference sequence). The CDR3 spells CASSQSGQLGNQPQHF. For the CDR3, the DNA is TGTGCCAGCAGTCAATCGGGACAGCTTGGCAATCAGCCCCAGCATTTT.